This T cell receptor (beta chain) comes out of a study of T cells expressing NK-cell markers. With UMIs, 5'RACE template switching was used to make TCR beta cDNA. Using the 5' RACE reads, TCRdb records one entry per CDR3 protein without DNA. The sample totals 500,000 to 600,000 distinct CDR3 sequences. The clonotype originates from a man aged 18 to 35 in good health. The sequenced sample was blood T cells: a sorted CD56 or NKG2C T cell subset, CD4+ or CD8+ T cells, or bulk PBMC T cells (not recorded which).

The CDR3 here is CASSQAGQGSSGANVLTF. V is TRBV4-3 and J is TRBJ2-6; TCRdb's D call, TRBD1, is unchecked because there is no DNA. The CDR3 is 18 amino acids. Germline CDR1 and CDR2: LGHNA and YSLEER.